A single sample is the source of the 27 T cell receptor beta chains below, sequenced in a study of T cell clonality in common variable immunodeficiency. Study-level findings and limits: Fewer deletions and N-nucleotide insertions were reportedly seen in common variable immunodeficiency TCR beta sequences.

Clones were read by immunoSEQ multiplex PCR, and TCRdb kept only the in-frame ones, dropping some. Singletons are absent from the sample, which has tens of thousands of clones. No antigens are known for them. Specimen: peripheral blood mononuclear cells. The receptors here all came from a human donor with common variable immunodeficiency.

This clone was recorded many times. The read ends 3 residues before the CDR3 terminus; that terminus is restored from the germline J gene. V gene TRBV7-3 combines with J gene TRBJ2-1; 7 bases fit TRBD2. Trimming removed 2 bases from V and 8 bases from J; junction bases left unmatched: 6. The CDR3 is 14 residues long. CDR1 and CDR2 from the germline V gene are SGHTA and FQGTGA. The covered CDR3 bases are TGTGCCAGCAGCTTAGGACTAGGTTTCGATGAG. It codes for CASSLGLGFDE. The full CDR3 is CASSLGLGFDEQFF. Drawing the rest from reference TRBV7-3 and TRBJ2-1, the complete variable domain is GAGVSQTPSNKVTEKGKYVELRCDPISGHTALYWYRQSLGQGPEFLIYFQGTGAADDSGLPNDRFFAVRPEGSVSTLKIQRTERGDSAVYLCASSLGLGFDEQFFGPGTRLTVL.

This clone was found many times. The read ends 3 residues early relative to the CDR3; the germline J gene fills the gap. The chain is built from TRBV19 and TRBJ1-4; 8 bases fit TRBD1. Germline V gene lookup returns CDR1 LNHDA and CDR2 SQIVND (reference sequence). The CDR3 is 12 amino acids. The junction had 0 bases not matched to a gene; V was cut back by 4 bases and J by 8 bases. The part of the CDR3 DNA that was read is TGTGCCAGTAGTAACAGGGGGGAAAAA. Translated, it gives CASSNRGEK. The complete CDR3 reads CASSNRGEKLFF.

This clone appeared many times. CDR3 bases read: TGCGCCAGCAGCTTGGGGAACCAGGGAGATGGC. Its translation: CASSLGNQGDG. The full CDR3 reads CASSLGNQGDGYTF. The chain joins TRBV5-1 to TRBJ1-2; TRBD1 is a possible D gene (5 bases). The read terminates 3 residues before the CDR3 end, so the remaining end is supplied by the germline J gene. The V end was cut by 0 bases, the J end by 6 bases, with 12 bases between. The germline CDR1 and CDR2 sequences are SGHRS and YFSETQ. This CDR3 spans 14 amino acids.

For this clone: The read terminates 3 residues before the CDR3 end, so the remaining end is supplied by the germline J gene. V and J are TRBV19 and TRBJ1-2; D is possibly TRBD1 (5 bases). This CDR3 region has 13 residues. V was clipped by 4 bases and J by 2 bases, with 8 bases between them. Germline V lookup: CDR1 LNHDA, CDR2 SQIVND (reference sequence). CDR3 DNA (partial): TGTGCCAGTAGTACACAGGCCAACTATGGC. Its translation: CASSTQANYG. The entire CDR3 is CASSTQANYGYTF.

This clone was counted between two and nine times. The observed sequence ends 3 residues before the CDR3 terminus, with the missing tail filled in from the germline J gene. This chain connects TRBV7-8 to TRBJ1-4; D perhaps matches TRBD1 (5 bases). V was cut by 4 bases and J by 8 bases, with 14 bases left in between. CDR1 is SGHVS, CDR2 FQNEAQ, per germline. CDR3 length: 14 amino acids. The part of the CDR3 DNA that was read is TGTGCCAGCAGCTCCGGCAGGGTTGGGGAAAAA. Translated, it gives CASSSGRVGEK. Given in full, the CDR3 is CASSSGRVGEKLFF.

This clone was seen many times. The CDR3 goes on 3 residues after the read ends, and that part is filled in from the germline J gene. This chain links TRBV30 with TRBJ1-1, with a tentative D call TRBD1 (5 bases). V was cut by 4 bases and J by 3 bases, with 12 bases left in between. CDR3 size: 13 residues. Germline V gene lookup returns CDR1 GTSNPN and CDR2 SVGIG (reference sequence). Partial CDR3 DNA: TGTGCCTGGAATCCGGGGGGGTACACTGAA. As protein: CAWNPGGYTE. The entire CDR3 is CAWNPGGYTEAFF.

The table lists this clone with many counts. The read terminates 3 residues ahead of where the CDR3 ends, so the germline J gene completes it. This chain connects TRBV20-1 to TRBJ2-5; TRBD1 matches at 9 bases. V shed 3 bases, J shed 4 bases, and the junction held 6 bases outside the gene matches. The CDR3 length is 14 residues. Per the germline V gene, CDR1 is DFQATT and CDR2 is SNEGSKA (reference sequence). The CDR3 reads CSARPTGGRETQYF. The DNA read from the CDR3 is TGCAGTGCTAGGCCCACAGGGGGCCGAGAGACC.

This clone was counted many times. The sequenced part of the CDR3 DNA is TGTGCCAGCTCCCTGGGGGACAGGGGTTATGGC. It is translated as CASSLGDRGYG. The whole CDR3 protein reads CASSLGDRGYGYTF. This chain uses TRBV18 with TRBJ1-2; 10 bases match TRBD1. The CDR3 end falls 3 residues outside the read, so it is completed with the germline J gene. The CDR3 extends over 14 amino acids. CDR1 is KGHSH, CDR2 LQKENI, per germline. J was trimmed by 5 bases and V by 6 bases; bases with no gene match: 6.

This clone was recorded many times. The CDR3 goes on 3 residues after the read ends, and that part is filled in from the germline J gene. The rearrangement uses TRBV5-1 and TRBJ2-1; 7 positions match TRBD2. Losses at the gene ends were 0 bases for V and 1 base for J; bases not matched to a gene: 4. Per the germline V gene, CDR1 is SGHRS and CDR2 is YFSETQ. The CDR3 is made up of 16 amino acids. Incomplete CDR3 DNA: TGCGCCAGCAGCTTGGTGACTAGCCCTTCCTACAATGAG. Its protein product is CASSLVTSPSYNE. The entire CDR3 reads CASSLVTSPSYNEQFF.

This clone has at least ten counts. From the germline J gene comes the end of the CDR3, since the read stops 3 residues before it. This chain connects TRBV5-1 to TRBJ2-2; 9 bases line up with TRBD2. CDR1 and CDR2 (germline): SGHRS, YFSETQ. Trimming took 0 bases from V and 4 from J; bases not matched to a gene: 4. This CDR3 contains 16 residues. Incomplete CDR3 DNA: TGCGCCAGCAGCTTGGTAGCGGGAGTATTCACCGGGGAG. Translating it yields CASSLVAGVFTGE. The complete CDR3 reads CASSLVAGVFTGELFF. Full variable domain (rest looked up from reference TRBV5-1 and TRBJ2-2): KAGVTQTPRYLIKTRGQQVTLSCSPISGHRSVSWYQQTPGQGLQFLFEYFSETQRNKGNFPGRFSGRQFSNSRSEMNVSTLELGDSALYLCASSLVAGVFTGELFFGEGSRLTVL.

This clone has a count of ten or more. The CDR3 end falls 3 residues outside the read, so it is completed with the germline J gene. V is TRBV29-1 and J is TRBJ2-7; D may match TRBD1 or TRBD2 (5 bases each). V gave up 0 bases and J gave up 4 bases, with 10 bases separating them. CDR3 size: 13 residues. CDR1 SQVTM and CDR2 ANQGSEA come from the germline V gene. The chain's CDR3 is CSVEDSEGYEQYF. Partial CDR3 DNA: TGCAGCGTTGAAGACAGCGAGGGGTACGAG.

Ten or more counts support this clone. The sequence runs out 3 residues before the end of the CDR3; the remainder is reconstructed from the germline J gene. The chain links TRBV27 to TRBJ2-7, with 9 bases matching TRBD1. V gave up 4 bases and J gave up 2 bases; unmatched junction bases: 0. In germline, CDR1 is MNHEY, CDR2 SMNVEV (reference sequence). The CDR3 totals 13 residues. The CDR3 protein is CASSYRGPYEQYF. The sequenced part of the CDR3 DNA is TGTGCCAGCAGTTACAGGGGGCCCTACGAG.

This clone came up a few times. Read data end 3 residues before the CDR3 end; the end is taken from the germline J gene. This chain links TRBV6-1 with TRBJ2-1; TRBD2 is a possible D gene (6 bases). Trimming left V 1 base short and J 4 bases short, with 11 bases between. The CDR3 covers 15 residues. In germline, CDR1 is MNHNS, CDR2 SASEGT. The covered CDR3 bases are TGTGCCAGCAGTGAAGGCGGGGCTATTTACAATGAG. Translating it yields CASSEGGAIYNE. The CDR3, in full, reads CASSEGGAIYNEQFF.

In its sample, this clone was seen many times. The read comes to an end 3 residues before the CDR3 does, leaving the germline J gene to fill in the end. The chain employs TRBV6-2 or TRBV6-3 and TRBJ1-5; 7 bases fit TRBD1. Trimming took 2 bases from V and 2 from J; bases not matched to a gene: 3. Germline V gene lookup returns CDR1 MNHEY and CDR2 SVGEGT. This CDR3 contains 15 residues. The DNA read from the CDR3 is TGTGCCAGCAGTTACGACGGACAGGGCAATCAGCCC. Translation gives CASSYDGQGNQP. The full CDR3 protein is CASSYDGQGNQPQHF.

This clone was detected only a few times. Coverage ceases 3 residues before the CDR3 finishes, and the germline J gene fills in the end. The chain is built from TRBV18 and TRBJ1-5, with TRBD1 as a possible D gene (5 bases). Germline V gene sequence: CDR1 KGHSH, CDR2 LQKENI. CDR3 length: 14 residues. V lost 2 bases and J 3 bases, leaving 8 bases between the germline ends. The CDR3 here is CASSPGGVNQPQHF. Partial CDR3 DNA: TGTGCCAGCTCACCAGGGGGGGTCAATCAGCCC.

At least ten counts were recorded for this clone. Here the CDR3 reads CSARDRGQGYSNQPQHF. The CDR3 bases that were read are TGCAGTGCTAGAGATCGGGGACAGGGTTATAGCAATCAGCCC. The J gene is TRBJ1-5, the V gene TRBV20-1; TRBD1 aligns across 9 bases. The missing CDR3 end, 3 residues past where the read stops, is filled in from the germline J gene. Germline CDR1 is DFQATT and CDR2 is SNEGSKA (reference sequence). Trimming removed 0 bases from V and 0 bases from J; junction bases left unmatched: 6. The CDR3 spans 17 residues.

In its sample, this clone was seen many times. The CDR3 is cut off 3 residues early in the read; its end comes from the germline J gene. The chain couples TRBV14 to TRBJ2-7; the match to TRBD2 covers 8 bases. CDR1 and CDR2 from the germline V gene are SGHDN and FVKESK. With 6 bases clipped from V and 2 bases from J, the junction kept 6 bases outside the gene matches. The CDR3 extends over 14 amino acids. CDR3 sequence: CASSFAGGTYEQYF. CDR3 DNA, as far as it was read: TGTGCCAGCAGTTTTGCGGGAGGCACCTACGAG.

This clone was seen at least ten times. Coverage ceases 3 residues before the CDR3 finishes, and the germline J gene fills in the end. This chain links TRBV15 with TRBJ1-1; D remains ambiguous. From germline, CDR1 is LNHNV and CDR2 YYDKDF (reference sequence). CDR3 length equals 12 residues. V lost 8 bases, J lost 4 bases, and 11 bases lay in between. The CDR3 loop reads CATRSDGTEAFF. The part of the CDR3 DNA that was read is TGTGCCACCCGCTCAGATGGCACTGAA. The full variable domain, rest sourced from reference TRBV15 and TRBJ1-1, is DAMVIQNPRYQVTQFGKPVTLSCSQTLNHNVMYWYQQKSSQAPKLLFHYYDKDFNNEADTPDNFQSRRPNTSFCFLDIRSPGLGDTAMYLCATRSDGTEAFFGQGTRLTVV.

This clone has a count of ten or more. The CDR3 extends 3 residues past the end of the read, so its final part is completed from the germline J gene. The chain combines TRBV5-1 with TRBJ2-1; TRBD1 matches 8 bases. This CDR3 is built from 19 residues. Germline trimming cut 4 bases from V and 3 bases from J; bases unmatched to any gene: 18. Germline V lookup: CDR1 SGHRS, CDR2 YFSETQ. The CDR3 is CASSDRTGPTLSFYNEQFF. The CDR3 DNA, read in part, is TGCGCCAGCAGCGACCGGACAGGGCCAACCCTTTCCTTCTACAATGAG.

This clone has a count of ten or more. The CDR3: CASSPRTSSYEQYF. The sequenced CDR3 bases are TGTGCCAGCAGCCCTCGGACTAGCAGCTACGAG. J is TRBJ2-7 and V is TRBV5-6, with TRBD2 identical over 8 bases. The CDR3 extends 3 residues past the end of the read, so its final part is completed from the germline J gene. The V segment lost 4 bases and the J segment 3 bases; nucleotides outside the gene matches: 6. CDR1 and CDR2 (germline): SGHDT, YYEEEE. CDR3 length: 14 residues.

This clone was seen repeatedly, ten times or more. The part of the CDR3 DNA that was read is TGTGCCACCAGTGATCCCGGGACAGGGCCCTGGAATGAG. Translating it yields CATSDPGTGPWNE. The complete CDR3 reads CATSDPGTGPWNEQFF. The V and J genes are TRBV24-1 and TRBJ2-1; 9 bases line up with TRBD1. The sequenced fragment ends 3 residues before the CDR3 boundary, so the rest is inferred from the germline J gene. The CDR3 is made up of 16 amino acids. Germline CDR1 reads KGHDR; CDR2 reads SFDVKD. With 3 bases clipped from V and 7 bases from J, the junction kept 9 bases outside the gene matches.

Only a few counts were recorded for this clone. CDR3 bases read: TGTGCCAGCAGCTTAAGGGGCCATGGC. Encoded protein: CASSLRGHG. The entire CDR3 sequence reads CASSLRGHGYTF. The chain carries TRBV7-2 and TRBJ1-2, with TRBD1 as a possible D gene (5 bases). The missing CDR3 end, 3 residues past where the read stops, is filled in from the germline J gene. Germline CDR1 is SGHTA and CDR2 is FQGNSA. This CDR3 has 12 residues. Trimming left V 2 bases short and J 6 bases short, with 7 bases between. The entire variable domain, with the rest obtained from reference TRBV7-2 and TRBJ1-2, is as follows: GAGVSQSPSNKVTEKGKDVELRCDPISGHTALYWYRQSLGQGLEFLIYFQGNSAPDKSGLPSDRFSAERTGGSVSTLTIQRTQQEDSAVYLCASSLRGHGYTFGSGTRLTVV.

About this clone: The CDR3 end falls 3 residues outside the read, so it is completed with the germline J gene. This chain uses TRBV6-2 or TRBV6-3 with TRBJ2-2; 8 nucleotides match TRBD1. The germline V gene encodes CDR1 MNHEY and CDR2 SVGEGT. J gave up 4 bases and V 6 bases, and 10 bases lay outside the gene matches. The CDR3 length is 16 residues. Partial CDR3 DNA: TGTGCCAGCAGCCGTGCAGGGACAGGACTCACCGGGGAG. Residues: CASSRAGTGLTGE. The full CDR3 reads CASSRAGTGLTGELFF.

This clone was seen many times. With the read ending 3 residues before the CDR3 end, the germline J gene is used to fill in that end. This chain uses TRBV2 with TRBJ2-1, with 8 bases lining up with TRBD1. V gave up 7 bases and J gave up 5 bases; unmatched junction bases: 7. The CDR3 contains 14 residues. The germline gives CDR1 SNHLY, CDR2 FYNNEI. The CDR3 sequence: CASNTGGRDNEQFF. Incomplete CDR3 DNA: TGTGCCAGCAACACAGGGGGAAGAGACAATGAG.

This clone was seen ten or more times. Incomplete CDR3 DNA: TGTGCCAGCAGGGCCCTAGCGGCCCTACCCCATGAG. Its protein is CASRALAALPHE. The entire CDR3 is CASRALAALPHEQFF. The chain links TRBV2 to TRBJ2-1; 7 bases align to TRBD2. The observed sequence ends 3 residues before the CDR3 terminus, with the missing tail filled in from the germline J gene. CDR1 SNHLY and CDR2 FYNNEI come from the germline V gene. The CDR3 sequence is 15 residues long. J gave up 8 bases and V 6 bases, and 13 bases lay outside the gene matches.

In the case of this clone: Sequencing ends 3 residues short of the CDR3 end; the germline J gene provides the rest. V is TRBV5-1 and J is TRBJ2-3; tentative D call: TRBD1 (6 bases). The CDR3 consists of 14 residues. The V and J ends lost 4 bases and 4 bases respectively, with 13 bases between them. Germline CDR1 SGHRS, CDR2 YFSETQ. The covered CDR3 bases are TGCGCCAGCAGCCCCCGGCAGGGGCCAGATACG. As protein: CASSPRQGPDT. The complete CDR3 reads CASSPRQGPDTQYF.

This clone was seen ten or more times. The sequence runs out 3 residues before the end of the CDR3; the remainder is reconstructed from the germline J gene. The rearrangement links TRBV6-4 to TRBJ2-3; D perhaps matches TRBD2 (6 bases). Trimming shortened V by 8 bases and J by 0 bases, and 15 bases separated the two germline ends. This CDR3 spans 15 amino acids. Germline V gene sequence: CDR1 MRHNA, CDR2 SNTAGT. This CDR3 reads CASPPGGNSTDTQYF. The DNA read from the CDR3 is TGTGCCAGCCCCCCCGGCGGGAATAGCACAGATACG.